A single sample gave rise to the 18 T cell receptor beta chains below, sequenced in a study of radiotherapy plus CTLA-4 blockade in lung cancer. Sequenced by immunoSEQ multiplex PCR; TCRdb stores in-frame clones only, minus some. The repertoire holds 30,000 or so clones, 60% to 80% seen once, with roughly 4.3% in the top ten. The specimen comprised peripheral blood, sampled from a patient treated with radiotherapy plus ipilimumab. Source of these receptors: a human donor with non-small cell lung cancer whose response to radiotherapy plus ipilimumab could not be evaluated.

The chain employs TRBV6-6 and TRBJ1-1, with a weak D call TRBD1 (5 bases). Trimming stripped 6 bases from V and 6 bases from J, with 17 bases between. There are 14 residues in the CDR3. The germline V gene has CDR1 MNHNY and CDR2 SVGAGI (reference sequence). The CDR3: CASRTLGGVSEAFF. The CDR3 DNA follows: TGTGCCAGCAGAACTCTGGGGGGGGTCTCTGAAGCTTTCTTT.

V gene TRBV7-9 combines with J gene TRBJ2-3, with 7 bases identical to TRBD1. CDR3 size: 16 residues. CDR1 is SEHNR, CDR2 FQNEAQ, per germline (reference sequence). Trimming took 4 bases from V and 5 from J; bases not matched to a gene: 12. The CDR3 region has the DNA TGTGCCAGCAGCTCGGGACAGACGGGTAACAGAGATACGCAGTATTTT. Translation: CASSSGQTGNRDTQYF.

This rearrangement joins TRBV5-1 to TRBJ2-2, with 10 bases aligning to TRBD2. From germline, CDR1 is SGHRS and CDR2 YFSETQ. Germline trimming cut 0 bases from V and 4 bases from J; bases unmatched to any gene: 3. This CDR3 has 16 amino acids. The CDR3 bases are TGCGCCAGCAGCTTGGAGCTAGCGGGAGTCACCGGGGAGCTGTTTTTT. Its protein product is CASSLELAGVTGELFF.

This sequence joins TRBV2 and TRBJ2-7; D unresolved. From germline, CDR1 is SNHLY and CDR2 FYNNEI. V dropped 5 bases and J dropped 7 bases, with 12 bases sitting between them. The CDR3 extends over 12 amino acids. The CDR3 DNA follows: TGTGCCAGCAGTAAGAGTTCGCGGGAGCAGTACTTC. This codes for CASSKSSREQYF.

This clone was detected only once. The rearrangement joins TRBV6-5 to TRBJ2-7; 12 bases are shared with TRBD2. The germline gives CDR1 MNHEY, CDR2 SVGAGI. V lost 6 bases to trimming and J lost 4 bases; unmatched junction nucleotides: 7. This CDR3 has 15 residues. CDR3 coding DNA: TGTGCCAGCAGAGGGACTAGCGGGCGAGCGTACGAGCAGTACTTC. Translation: CASRGTSGRAYEQYF.

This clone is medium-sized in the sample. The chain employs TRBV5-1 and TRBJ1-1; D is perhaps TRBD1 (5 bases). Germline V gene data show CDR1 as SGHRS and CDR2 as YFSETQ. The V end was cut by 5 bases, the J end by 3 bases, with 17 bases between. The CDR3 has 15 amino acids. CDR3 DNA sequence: TGCGCCAGCAGGAAGGGGATGGTTGGGTACACTGAAGCTTTCTTT. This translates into CASRKGMVGYTEAFF.

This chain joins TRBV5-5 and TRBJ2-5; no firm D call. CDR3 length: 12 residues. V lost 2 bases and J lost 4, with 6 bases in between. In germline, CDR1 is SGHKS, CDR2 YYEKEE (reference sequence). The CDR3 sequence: CASSFWAETQYF. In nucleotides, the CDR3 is TGTGCCAGCAGCTTTTGGGCAGAGACCCAGTACTTC.

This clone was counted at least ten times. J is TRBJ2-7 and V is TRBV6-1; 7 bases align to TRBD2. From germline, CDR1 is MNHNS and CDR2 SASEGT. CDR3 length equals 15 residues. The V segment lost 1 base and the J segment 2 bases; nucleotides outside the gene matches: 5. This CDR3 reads CASSEEAGEPYEQYF. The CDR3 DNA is TGTGCCAGCAGTGAAGAGGCGGGAGAACCCTACGAGCAGTACTTC.

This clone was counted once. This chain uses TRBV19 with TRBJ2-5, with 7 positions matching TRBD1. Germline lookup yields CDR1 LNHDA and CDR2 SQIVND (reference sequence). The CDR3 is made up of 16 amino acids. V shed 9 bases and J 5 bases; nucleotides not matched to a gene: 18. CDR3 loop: CASRSRDRYLWETQYF. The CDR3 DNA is TGTGCCAGCCGAAGCCGGGACAGATACCTGTGGGAGACCCAGTACTTC.

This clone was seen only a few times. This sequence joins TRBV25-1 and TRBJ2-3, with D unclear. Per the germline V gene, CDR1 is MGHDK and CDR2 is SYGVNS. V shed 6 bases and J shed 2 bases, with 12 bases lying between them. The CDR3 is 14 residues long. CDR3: CASSVLVVTDTQYF. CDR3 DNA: TGTGCCAGCAGCGTCCTAGTAGTCACAGATACGCAGTATTTT.

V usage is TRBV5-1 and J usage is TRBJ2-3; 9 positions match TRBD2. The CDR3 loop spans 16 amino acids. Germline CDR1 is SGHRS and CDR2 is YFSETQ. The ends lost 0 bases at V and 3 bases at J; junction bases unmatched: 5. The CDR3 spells CASSLEASGMTDTQYF. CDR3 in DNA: TGCGCCAGCAGCTTGGAGGCTAGCGGGATGACAGATACGCAGTATTTT.

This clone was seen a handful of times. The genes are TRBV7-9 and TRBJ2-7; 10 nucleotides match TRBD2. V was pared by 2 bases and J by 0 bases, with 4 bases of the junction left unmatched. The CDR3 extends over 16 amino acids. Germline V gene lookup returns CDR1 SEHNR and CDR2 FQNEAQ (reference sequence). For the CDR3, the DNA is TGTGCCAGCAGCTTATCTGGACTAGCGGCCTCCTACGAGCAGTACTTC. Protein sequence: CASSLSGLAASYEQYF.

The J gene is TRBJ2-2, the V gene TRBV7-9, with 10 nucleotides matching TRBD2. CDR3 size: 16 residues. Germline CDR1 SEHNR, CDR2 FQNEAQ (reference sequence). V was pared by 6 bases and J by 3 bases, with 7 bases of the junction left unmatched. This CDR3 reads CASRSSGRRDTGELFF. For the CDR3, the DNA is TGTGCCAGCAGATCTAGCGGGAGAAGGGACACCGGGGAGCTGTTTTTT.

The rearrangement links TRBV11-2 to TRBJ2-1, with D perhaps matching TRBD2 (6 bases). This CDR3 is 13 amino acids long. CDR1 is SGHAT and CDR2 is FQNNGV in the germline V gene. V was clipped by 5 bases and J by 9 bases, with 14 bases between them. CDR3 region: CASSRNAGIEQFF. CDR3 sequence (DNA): TGTGCCAGCAGCCGTAACGCGGGGATTGAGCAGTTCTTC.

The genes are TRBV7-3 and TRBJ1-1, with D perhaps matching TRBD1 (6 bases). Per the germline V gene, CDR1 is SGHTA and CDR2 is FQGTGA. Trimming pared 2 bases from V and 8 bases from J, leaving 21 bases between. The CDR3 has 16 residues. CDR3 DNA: TGTGCCAGCAGCTTACTTTACCCCCCGACAGGCCTCGAAGCTTTCTTT. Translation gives CASSLLYPPTGLEAFF.

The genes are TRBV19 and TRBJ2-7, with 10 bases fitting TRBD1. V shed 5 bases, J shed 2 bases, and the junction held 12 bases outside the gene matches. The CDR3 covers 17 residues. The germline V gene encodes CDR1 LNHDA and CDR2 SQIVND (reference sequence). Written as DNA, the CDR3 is TGTGCCAGTAGTCTATCGGACAGGGGGGCGGCTACCTACGAGCAGTACTTC. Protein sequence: CASSLSDRGAATYEQYF.

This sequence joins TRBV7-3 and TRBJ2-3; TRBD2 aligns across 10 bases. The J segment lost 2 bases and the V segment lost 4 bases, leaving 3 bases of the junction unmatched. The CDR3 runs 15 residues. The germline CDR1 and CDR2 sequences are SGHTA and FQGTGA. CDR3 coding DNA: TGTGCCAGCAGCTCTAGCGGGAGAGTCACAGATACGCAGTATTTT. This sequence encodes CASSSSGRVTDTQYF.

The CDR3 protein is CAWRRPDEQFF. DNA for the CDR3: TGTGCCTGGAGGCGCCCCGATGAGCAGTTCTTC. The chain combines TRBV30 with TRBJ2-1, with D unresolved. The CDR3 is 11 amino acids. V dropped 3 bases and J dropped 8 bases, with 8 bases sitting between them. Germline lookup yields CDR1 GTSNPN and CDR2 SVGIG (reference sequence).